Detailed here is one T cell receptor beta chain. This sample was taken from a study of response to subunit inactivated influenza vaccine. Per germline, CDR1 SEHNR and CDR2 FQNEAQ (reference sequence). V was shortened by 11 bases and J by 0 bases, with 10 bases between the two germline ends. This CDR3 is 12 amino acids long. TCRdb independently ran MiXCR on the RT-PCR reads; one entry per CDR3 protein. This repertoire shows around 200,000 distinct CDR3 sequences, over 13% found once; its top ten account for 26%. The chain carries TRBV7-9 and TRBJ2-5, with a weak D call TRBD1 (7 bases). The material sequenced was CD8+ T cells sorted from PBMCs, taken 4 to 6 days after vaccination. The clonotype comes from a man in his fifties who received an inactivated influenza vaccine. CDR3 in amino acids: CAGGTDQETQYF. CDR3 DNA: TGTGCCGGGGGGACAGACCAAGAGACCCAGTACTTC.